Listed below are T cell receptor beta chains from one sample, sequenced in a study of blood T cells in healthy people across ages. TCRdb passed the 5' RACE reads through MiXCR, listing each CDR3 protein once. The repertoire holds about 1.5 million distinct CDR3 sequences, 35% to 45% seen once, with under 5% in the top ten. Sequenced sample: blood. The receptors derive from a woman aged 18-29 years in good health. Both conserved end residues are part of each CDR3. A D gene is named only where the DNA matches it firmly. Where a row states a size, it is once, few, many or the class of an expanded clone; other rows omit it.

j_call v_call clone_size d_call cdr3_nt cdr3_aa
TRBJ2-4 TRBV20-1 - TRBD2 TGCAGTGCTAGAGAGGGAGCGGGAGCCCTAGATGAGCAGTACTTC CSAREGAGALDEQYF
TRBJ2-3 TRBV2 - - TGTGCCAGCAGCGGGACTGGAATTCCAGATACGCAGTATTTT CASSGTGIPDTQYF
TRBJ1-2 TRBV10-3 - - TGTGCCACCAGGGAACCGAACTATGGCTACACCTTC CATREPNYGYTF
TRBJ2-3 TRBV28 - TRBD2 TGTGCCAGCAGAAGCCCTAGCGGGAGGGCCTTAGATACGCAGTATTTT CASRSPSGRALDTQYF
TRBJ2-5 TRBV29-1 - - TGCAGCGTTTCTGGGTCTAGCGATGGAGGGGGGACCCAGTACTTC CSVSGSSDGGGTQYF
TRBJ1-5 TRBV12-3/TRBV12-4 - TRBD1 TGTGCCAGCAGTTGGACAGGCGGGCAGCCCCAGCATTTT CASSWTGGQPQHF
TRBJ2-4 TRBV6-6 - TRBD2 TGTGCCAGCACCCTAGCGGGGGTATCCTACGAGCGGTACTTC CASTLAGVSYERYF
TRBJ2-7 TRBV20-1 - - TGCAGTGCCCCATTGGAGGGGTCCTACGAGCAGTACTTC CSAPLEGSYEQYF
TRBJ2-1 TRBV6-5 - - TGTGCCAGCTCCAACATGGATGAGCAGTTCTTC CASSNMDEQFF
TRBJ1-4 TRBV10-3 many - TGTGCCATCCAAGGGAAGAACGGTGAAAAACTGTTTTTT CAIQGKNGEKLFF